The clone carrying this T cell receptor beta chain is a singleton in its sample. The authors' processing: Reference gene primer amplification gave estimated nucleated cell counts. The repertoire was sequenced with immunoSEQ multiplex PCR; TCRdb's copy has only in-frame clones and lacks some. That table gives V, J and clone size, and the DNA gave D and trimming. The sample includes some 130,000 clones, 80% to 90% of them seen just once. The sample is drawn from a study of blood T cell repertoires in COVID-19. About the research overall: Donors in the United States, Italy and Spain gave samples during acute or convalescent COVID-19.

The sequenced sample was peripheral blood. The source is a woman aged 55-75 years with acute or convalescent COVID-19.

The CDR3 sequence is CASSAEGGLVYNEQFF. Here the CDR3 DNA reads TGTGCCAGCAGCGCAGAGGGGGGACTAGTCTACAATGAGCAGTTCTTC. The V gene is TRBV11-3, the J gene TRBJ2-1; 8 positions match TRBD2. The CDR3 runs 16 residues. After removal of 5 bases from V and 3 bases from J, the junction contained 9 bases not matched to a gene. Germline V lookup: CDR1 SGHNT, CDR2 YENEEA.